This T cell receptor beta chain came from a study of cytomegalovirus exposure and HLA in healthy donors. Trimming cost V 1 base and J 7 bases, with 11 bases left between them. Germline CDR1 and CDR2: SGHDT and YYEEEE. The CDR3 spans 13 residues. Points from the study as a whole: The study reported that TCR beta sequences accurately predicted HLA-A and HLA-B alleles in most subjects.

Concerning this clone: The target antigen is unknown.

In the PCR, 60 Vbeta and 13 Jbeta primers were used. Using immunoSEQ multiplex PCR, the repertoire was profiled, and TCRdb retains in-frame clones only, with some absent. The data hold 70,000 to 95,000 clones, with about four fifths observed a single time. The receptor was isolated from a woman in her late teens or twenties in good health and CMV-seropositive. Sequenced: PBMCs. This chain connects TRBV5-6 to TRBJ2-5; no definite D call. CDR3 sequence (DNA): TGTGCCAGCAGCTTGTCCGCCGCAGGGACCCAGTACTTC. It translates to CASSLSAAGTQYF.